This TCR beta chain came from a study of regulatory T cells in long-lasting Graves disease. Time point reported: newly diagnosed GD, antithyroid drugs for less than 3 months. PBMC-derived RNA was used for the TCR library. Germline CDR1 is LGHDT and CDR2 is YNNKEL (reference sequence). V was pared by 1 base and J by 5 bases, with 14 bases between. This CDR3 has 15 amino acids. Construction of TCR beta libraries relied on iRepertoire HTBI primers and on Arm-PCR targeting CDR3 regions. TCRdb redid the calling of the multiplex PCR reads with MiXCR, one entry per CDR3 protein. The data contain about 530,000 distinct CDR3 sequences, about 16% of them singletons. In addition, the sample was reused for a study of T cells in Graves' hyperthyroidism and ophthalmopathy.

This receptor was identified in a woman aged 35 to 59 with Graves disease. The source material was peripheral blood mononuclear cells (PBMCs), sampled at new diagnosis, from a patient treated with antithyroid drugs. J is TRBJ1-1 and V is TRBV3-1, with D perhaps matching TRBD1 (6 bases). The CDR3 nucleotides are TGTGCCAGCAGCCAAGTCGGCGGGGGCGTTACTGAAGCTTTCTTT. Amino acid sequence: CASSQVGGGVTEAFF.